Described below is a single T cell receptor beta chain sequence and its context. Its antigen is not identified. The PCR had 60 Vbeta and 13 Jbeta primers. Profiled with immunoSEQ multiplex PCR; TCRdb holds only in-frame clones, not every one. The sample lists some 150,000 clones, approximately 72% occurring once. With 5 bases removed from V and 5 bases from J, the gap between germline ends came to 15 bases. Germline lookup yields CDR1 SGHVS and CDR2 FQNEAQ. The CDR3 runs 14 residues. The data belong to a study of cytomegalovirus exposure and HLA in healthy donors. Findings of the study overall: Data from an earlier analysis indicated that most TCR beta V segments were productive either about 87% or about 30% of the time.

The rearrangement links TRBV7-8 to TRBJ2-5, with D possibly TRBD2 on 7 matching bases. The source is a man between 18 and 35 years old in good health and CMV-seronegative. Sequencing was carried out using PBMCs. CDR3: CASSPAGAGETQYF. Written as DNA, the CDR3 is TGTGCCAGCAGCCCTGCGGGGGCGGGGGAGACCCAGTACTTC.